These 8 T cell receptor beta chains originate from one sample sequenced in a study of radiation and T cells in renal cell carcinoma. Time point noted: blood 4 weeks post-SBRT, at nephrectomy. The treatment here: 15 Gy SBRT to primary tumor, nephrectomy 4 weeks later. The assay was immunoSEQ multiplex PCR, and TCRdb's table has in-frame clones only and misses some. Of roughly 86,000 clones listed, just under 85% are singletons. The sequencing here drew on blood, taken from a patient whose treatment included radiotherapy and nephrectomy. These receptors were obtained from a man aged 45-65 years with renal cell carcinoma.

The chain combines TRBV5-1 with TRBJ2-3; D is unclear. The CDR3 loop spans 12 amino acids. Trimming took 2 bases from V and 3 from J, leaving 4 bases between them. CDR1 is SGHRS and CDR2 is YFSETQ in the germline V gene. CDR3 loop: CASSLPTDTQYF. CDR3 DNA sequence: TGCGCCAGCAGCTTACCAACAGATACGCAGTATTTT.

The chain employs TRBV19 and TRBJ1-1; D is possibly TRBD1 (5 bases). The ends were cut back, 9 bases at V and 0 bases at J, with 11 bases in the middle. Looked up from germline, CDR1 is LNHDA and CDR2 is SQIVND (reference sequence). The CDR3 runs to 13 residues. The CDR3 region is CASQGWVNTEAFF. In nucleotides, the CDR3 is TGTGCCAGCCAGGGATGGGTGAACACTGAAGCTTTCTTT.

The CDR3 nucleotides read TGTGCCAGCTCACCCGAGGGGATTGCAGATACGCAGTATTTT. As protein: CASSPEGIADTQYF. This chain uses TRBV18 with TRBJ2-3; D is tentatively TRBD1 or TRBD2 (5 bases each). The germline CDR1 and CDR2 sequences are KGHSH and LQKENI. V shed 3 bases and J shed 4 bases, with 11 bases lying between them. The CDR3 sequence is 14 residues long.

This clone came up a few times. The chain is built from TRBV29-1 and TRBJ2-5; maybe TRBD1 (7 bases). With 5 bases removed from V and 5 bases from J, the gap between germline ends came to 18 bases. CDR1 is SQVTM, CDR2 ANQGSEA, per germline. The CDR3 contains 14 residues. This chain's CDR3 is CSVRGGLTGETQYF. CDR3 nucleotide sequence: TGCAGCGTTAGGGGAGGCTTGACAGGGGAGACCCAGTACTTC.

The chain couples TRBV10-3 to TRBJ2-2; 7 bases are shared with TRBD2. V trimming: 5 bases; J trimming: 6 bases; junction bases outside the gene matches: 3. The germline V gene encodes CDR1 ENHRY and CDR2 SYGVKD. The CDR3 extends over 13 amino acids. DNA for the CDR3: TGTGCCATCAGTAGAGCGGGGCCCGGGGAGCTGTTTTTT. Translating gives CAISRAGPGELFF.

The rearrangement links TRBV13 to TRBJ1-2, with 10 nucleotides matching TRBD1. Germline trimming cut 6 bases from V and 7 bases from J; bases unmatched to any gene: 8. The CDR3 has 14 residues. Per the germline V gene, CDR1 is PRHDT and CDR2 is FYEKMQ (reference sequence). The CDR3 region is CASSSGTGVLGYTF. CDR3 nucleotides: TGTGCCAGCAGTTCCGGGACAGGGGTTCTTGGCTACACCTTC. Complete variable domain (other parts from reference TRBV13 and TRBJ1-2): AAGVIQSPRHLIKEKRETATLKCYPIPRHDTVYWYQQGPGQDPQFLISFYEKMQSDKGSIPDRFSAQQFSDYHSELNMSSLELGDSALYFCASSSGTGVLGYTFGSGTRLTVV.

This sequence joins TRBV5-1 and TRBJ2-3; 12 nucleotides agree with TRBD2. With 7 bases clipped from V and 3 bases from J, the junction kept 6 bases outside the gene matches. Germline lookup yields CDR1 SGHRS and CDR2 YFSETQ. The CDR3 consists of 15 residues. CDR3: CASCRLAGGTDTQYF. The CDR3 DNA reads TGCGCCAGCTGCCGGCTAGCGGGGGGGACAGATACGCAGTATTTT.

The CDR3 DNA sequence: TGTGCCAGCAGTGAACGACAGGGTTTCCGCGGGCAGTACTTC. Translating it yields CASSERQGFRGQYF. V and J are TRBV6-1 and TRBJ2-7; 7 nucleotides line up with TRBD1. The germline CDR1 and CDR2 sequences are MNHNS and SASEGT. The CDR3 totals 14 residues. After removal of 2 bases from V and 9 bases from J, the junction contained 10 bases not matched to a gene.